The sequence of this TCR beta chain was determined in a study of beta chain features in type 1 diabetes. Reverse transcription of all isolated RNA meant that expressed TCRB transcripts were sequenced. The read count averaged around 3.5 million across naive, central memory and regulatory T cell samples. Only in-frame clones appear in the TCRdb table, and some are missing; sequencing was by immunoSEQ multiplex PCR. Among roughly 330,000 clones listed, 13% were seen once. Broader study findings: Among patients with Type 1 diabetes, TCRB CDR3s were moderately but significantly shorter in every one of the four CD4+ subsets. Across patients, naive, central memory and Treg TCRB repertoires exhibited apparently greater similarity than was observed across healthy donors. Among type 1 diabetes patients, VDJ junctions had fewer insertions and more deletions.

The CDR3 spans 17 residues. Germline V CDR1 and CDR2: SGHVS, FNYEAQ. With 2 bases clipped from V and 3 bases from J, the junction kept 12 bases outside the gene matches. About this clone itself: No antigen is known for it.

Specimen: naive CD4+ T cells from blood. The source is a woman under 30 with type 1 diabetes. The chain has TRBV7-6 and TRBJ2-5, with 7 bases lining up with TRBD1. In DNA, the CDR3 is TGTGCCAGCAGCTTAAGGGGGCGCAGGGGTACCAAAGAGACCCAGTACTTC. Protein: CASSLRGRRGTKETQYF.